The clone carrying this TCR beta chain is medium-sized within its sample. A mixed TRB-A/B primer pool amplified rearranged TRB by multiplex touch-down PCR. Each CDR3 protein gets one entry after TCRdb re-called the multiplex PCR reads with MiXCR. The sample lists 9,500 to 15,000 distinct CDR3 sequences, 30% to 35% occurring once. The entry originates in a study of T cell repertoires in aging, cancer and after chemotherapy. Study as a whole: Clear clonal overlap appeared across healthy donor samples taken over several months to years.

Amplification of TCR beta used genomic DNA extracted from peripheral blood. The germline V gene has CDR1 MNHEY and CDR2 SVGAGI. V was trimmed by 6 bases and J by 8 bases, leaving 8 bases between them. There are 11 residues in the CDR3. The TCR originated in a human donor in good health. The donor label of this sample is uncertain. This chain joins TRBV6-5 and TRBJ2-1; D unresolved. Sample: blood. CDR3 in DNA: TGTGCCAGCAGCTACCGACATGAGCAGTTCTTC. Translated: CASSYRHEQFF.